These T cell receptor beta chains were read from a single sample in a study of blood T cell repertoires in COVID-19. Sequencing was performed with immunoSEQ multiplex PCR; in TCRdb, only in-frame clones are kept and a portion is missing. This sample has 200,000 to 250,000 clones, with roughly 80% found just once. Sequencing input: peripheral blood. The receptor set was obtained from a young woman with acute or convalescent COVID-19. The CDR3 runs from the conserved cysteine through the conserved F or W. The D gene is left open where the match is weak. Clone sizes are given selectively: once, few, many, or a class where the clone is expanded.

TRBV19	TRBJ1-1	TRBD1	.	TGTGCCAGTAGTCCCCTCGCTCAGGGGGACACTGAAGCTTTCTTT	CASSPLAQGDTEAFF
TRBV4-3	TRBJ2-2	TRBD2	.	TGCGCCAGCAGCCAAGATAGGGGACTAGCGGCCGGGGAGCTGTTTTTT	CASSQDRGLAAGELFF
TRBV14	TRBJ1-2	.	.	TGTGCCAGCAGCCCCGACAGAGACTATGGCTACACCTTC	CASSPDRDYGYTF
TRBV29-1	TRBJ2-6	TRBD1	once	TGCAGCGTGAAGGCGGACAGGGTCTCTGGGGCCAACGTCCTGACTTTC	CSVKADRVSGANVLTF
TRBV11-2	TRBJ2-7	.	.	TGTGCCAGCAGCTTAGATCGGGGATCCTACGAGCAGTACTTC	CASSLDRGSYEQYF
TRBV7-2	TRBJ1-3	.	.	TGTGCCAGCAGCCCCGGGAGGGGGATTAGAAACACCATATATTTT	CASSPGRGIRNTIYF
TRBV28	TRBJ2-3	.	.	TGTGCCAGCAGTGGAGGGGACAGTCTTAAGGATACGCAGTATTTT	CASSGGDSLKDTQYF
TRBV6-5	TRBJ2-3	TRBD1	.	TGTGCCAGCAGTTACGCCCCGACAGGGGGTTGGGATACGCAGTATTTT	CASSYAPTGGWDTQYF
TRBV6-1	TRBJ1-2	TRBD1	.	TGTGCCAGCAGTGAACCGGGACAGGCCGGCGGAGGCTACACCTTC	CASSEPGQAGGGYTF
TRBV7-2	TRBJ2-5	.	.	TGTGCCAGCAGCTTAGTCAGGGGACAAGAGACCCAGTACTTC	CASSLVRGQETQYF
TRBV4-2	TRBJ1-3	TRBD1	.	TGTGCCAGCAGCCAGGAGACAGGGGGCTCTGGAAACACCATATATTTT	CASSQETGGSGNTIYF
TRBV6-4	TRBJ2-3	.	.	TGTGCCAGCAGTGACGGGGAGAATACGCAGTATTTT	CASSDGENTQYF
TRBV19	TRBJ2-7	.	.	TGTGCCAGTAGTCAACAGGGCGGTCCCTACGAGCAGTACTTC	CASSQQGGPYEQYF
TRBV6-1	TRBJ2-5	TRBD1	.	TGTGCCAGCAGTGAAGCCCCCGGGACAGGATCTCAAGAGACCCAGTACTTC	CASSEAPGTGSQETQYF
TRBV7-2	TRBJ1-4	.	.	TGTGCCAGCAGCTTAGGTCTTGCAACTAATGAAAAACTGTTTTTT	CASSLGLATNEKLFF
TRBV28	TRBJ1-2	.	.	TGTGCCAGCATCACCACCACTTCAGGGGATGGCTACACCTTC	CASITTTSGDGYTF
TRBV28	TRBJ2-2	TRBD2	.	TGTGCCAGCAGTAGAAGCGGGGTGAACACCGGGGAGCTGTTTTTT	CASSRSGVNTGELFF
TRBV7-8	TRBJ1-5	TRBD1	.	TGTGCCAGCAGCAAAGGACAGGGGGCGGGTCAGCCCCAGCATTTT	CASSKGQGAGQPQHF
TRBV28	TRBJ1-4	.	.	TGTGCCAGCAGTGTTGCGGGGCGTCGGGATGAAAAACTGTTTTTT	CASSVAGRRDEKLFF
TRBV9	TRBJ2-1	TRBD2	once	TGTGCCAGCAGCATACTAGCGGGAGTAAACAATGAGCAGTTCTTC	CASSILAGVNNEQFF
TRBV15	TRBJ2-1	TRBD2	.	TGTGCCACCAGCAGAGATTACCCTAGCGGGAGGGCCGGTGAGCAGTTCTTC	CATSRDYPSGRAGEQFF
TRBV6-5	TRBJ2-1	TRBD2	.	TGTGCCAGCAGTTACTGGCTAGCGGGAGGAAGAAGCGAGCAGTTCTTC	CASSYWLAGGRSEQFF